This TCR beta chain was sequenced in a study of T cells expressing NK-cell markers (dated by TCRdb to about 2020). Concerning the study at large: TCR beta-chain repertoires were profiled in sorted CD3+CD56+NKG2C+, CD3+CD56+NKG2C- and CD3+CD56-NKG2C+ T-cell subsets from roughly eight donors. Among the eight sequenced donors, only one was HCMV-seronegative, while the other seven were HCMV-seropositive. Libraries were sequenced as 2 x 150 bp reads on Illumina HiSeq 2000/2500, MiSeq or NextSeq. The study sequenced eight donors, all healthy volunteers chosen at random: three men and five women. Results and caveats for the whole study, not just this receptor: Whether the expanded NKG2C-expressing T cell clones were specific for HCMV antigens remained unclear. Those dominant clonotypes were again the most abundant among CD3+CD56-NKG2C+ cells in a few donors, at roughly 25-65%. In several donors, the dominant CD3+CD56+NKG2C+ clonotypes were among the top 10 CD8+ clonotypes and accounted for about 1.0-7.0% of CD8+ T cells.

From the cysteine up to the phenylalanine, the CDR3 has a length of 15 residues. The entry carries no DNA sequence. From the germline V gene (reference sequence), CDR1 is SGHKS and CDR2 is YYEKEE. HCMV serostatus was determined by detecting HCMV-specific IgG in serum with a commercial ELISA kit. Peripheral blood mononuclear cells were isolated from blood by Ficoll density gradient centrifugation. In the case of this clonotype: Its antigen has not been determined.

The instrument was an Illumina HiSeq 2000. The TCR beta cDNA libraries were made using 5'RACE template switching, a step that added both a universal primer site and unique molecular identifiers. Priming for cDNA synthesis came from the TCR beta constant segment, and two successive PCR amplification steps followed. As for the authors' bioinformatics: MIGEC was used to demultiplex reads and group the reads by UMI, and MiTCR was used to assemble and quantify clonotypes. To remove erroneous sequences, TCR cDNA sequences were retained only when supported by two or more reads. The tcR package was used for downstream repertoire analysis, with clonotypes matched between fractions based on CDR3 nucleotide sequence plus V segment. VDJmatch was used to annotate antigen specificity against VDJdb, with one amino acid substitution in CDR3 allowed. TCRdb reprocessed the raw reads; every CDR3 protein sequence is a single record, and DNA is not supplied. The V and J calls were determined by TCRdb, not by the authors. This sample's table has entries for a few hundred thousand distinct CDR3 sequences. Under 4.5% of the sample belongs to the ten largest clones.

Sequencing was done on a sample of blood T cells: a sorted CD56 or NKG2C T cell subset, CD4+ or CD8+ T cells, or bulk PBMC T cells (not recorded which). This clonotype originated in a man between 18 and 35 years old in good health. Donor details come from another sample of the same person, matched by shared clones. The chain couples TRBV5-5 to TRBJ2-6. The CDR3 is CASSPAGSGANVLTF.